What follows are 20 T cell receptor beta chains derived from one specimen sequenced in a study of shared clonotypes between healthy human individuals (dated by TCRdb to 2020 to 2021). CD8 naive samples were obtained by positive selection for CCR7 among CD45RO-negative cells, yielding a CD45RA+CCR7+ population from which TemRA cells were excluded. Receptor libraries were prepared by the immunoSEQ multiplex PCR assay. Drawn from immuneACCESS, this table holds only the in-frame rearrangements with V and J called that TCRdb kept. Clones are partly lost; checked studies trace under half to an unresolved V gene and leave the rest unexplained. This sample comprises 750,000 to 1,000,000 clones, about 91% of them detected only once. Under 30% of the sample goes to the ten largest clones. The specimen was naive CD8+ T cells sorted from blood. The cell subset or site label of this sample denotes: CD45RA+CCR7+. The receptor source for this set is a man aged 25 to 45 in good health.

The CDR3 DNA sequence: TGTGCCAGCACCCTATCAGGGCCGGGCACCGGGGAGCTGTTTTTT. Translated, it gives CASTLSGPGTGELFF. The chain joins TRBV6-5 to TRBJ2-2; D might be TRBD1 (5 bases). V lost 7 bases and J 4 bases, leaving 16 bases between the germline ends. The CDR3 is 15 residues long. Germline lookup yields CDR1 MNHEY and CDR2 SVGAGI.

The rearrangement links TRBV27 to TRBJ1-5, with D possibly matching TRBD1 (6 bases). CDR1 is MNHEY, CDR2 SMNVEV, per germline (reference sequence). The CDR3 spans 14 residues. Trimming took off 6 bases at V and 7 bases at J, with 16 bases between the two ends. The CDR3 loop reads CASRSEQGWQPQHF. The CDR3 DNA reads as TGTGCCAGCAGAAGCGAACAGGGATGGCAGCCCCAGCATTTT.

CDR3 coding DNA: TGTGCCAGCAGCGTAGGGCCGGGACAGGGTGACACCGGGGAGCTGTTTTTT. Translated, it gives CASSVGPGQGDTGELFF. The chain couples TRBV9 to TRBJ2-2; 9 nucleotides line up with TRBD1. The junction had 6 bases not matched to a gene; V was cut back by 0 bases and J by 3 bases. CDR3 size: 17 residues. Germline V lookup: CDR1 SGDLS, CDR2 YYNGEE. The variable domain in full, with the rest retrieved from reference TRBV9 and TRBJ2-2, is DSGVTQTPKHLITATGQRVTLRCSPRSGDLSVYWYQQSLDQGLQFLIQYYNGEERAKGNILERFSAQQFPDLHSELNLSSLELGDSALYFCASSVGPGQGDTGELFFGEGSRLTVL.

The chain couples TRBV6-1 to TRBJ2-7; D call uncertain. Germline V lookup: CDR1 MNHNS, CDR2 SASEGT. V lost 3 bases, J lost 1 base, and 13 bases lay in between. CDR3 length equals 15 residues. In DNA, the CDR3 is TGTGCCAGCAGTGAGATTCCGGGTGTGTCCTACGAGCAGTACTTC. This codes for CASSEIPGVSYEQYF.

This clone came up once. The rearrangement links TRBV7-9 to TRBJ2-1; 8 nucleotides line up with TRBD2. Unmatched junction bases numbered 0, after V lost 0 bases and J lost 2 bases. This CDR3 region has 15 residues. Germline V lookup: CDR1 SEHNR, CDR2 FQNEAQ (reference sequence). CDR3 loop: CASSLALAAYNEQFF. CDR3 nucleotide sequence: TGTGCCAGCAGCTTAGCACTAGCGGCCTACAATGAGCAGTTCTTC.

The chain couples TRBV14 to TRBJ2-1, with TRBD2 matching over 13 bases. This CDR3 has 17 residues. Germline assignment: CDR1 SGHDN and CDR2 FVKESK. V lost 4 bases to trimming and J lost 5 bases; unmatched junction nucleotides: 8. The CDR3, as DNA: TGTGCCAGCAGCCTAAAACAGGGGACTAGCGGGAACAATGAGCAGTTCTTC. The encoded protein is CASSLKQGTSGNNEQFF.

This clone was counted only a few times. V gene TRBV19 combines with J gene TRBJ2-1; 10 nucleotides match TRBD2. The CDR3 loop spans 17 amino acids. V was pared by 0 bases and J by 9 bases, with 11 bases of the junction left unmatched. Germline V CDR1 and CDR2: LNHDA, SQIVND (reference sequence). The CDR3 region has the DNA TGTGCCAGTAGTATAGATCTTTCGGCTAGCGGGAGAGGTGAGCAGTTCTTC. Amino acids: CASSIDLSASGRGEQFF.

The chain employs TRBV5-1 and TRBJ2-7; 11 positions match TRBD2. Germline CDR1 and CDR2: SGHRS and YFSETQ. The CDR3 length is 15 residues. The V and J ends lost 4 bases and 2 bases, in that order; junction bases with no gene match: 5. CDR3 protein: CASSQGTSGPYEQYF. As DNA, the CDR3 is TGCGCCAGCAGCCAAGGGACTAGCGGACCCTACGAGCAGTACTTC. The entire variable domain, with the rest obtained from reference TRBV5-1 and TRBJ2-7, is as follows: KAGVTQTPRYLIKTRGQQVTLSCSPISGHRSVSWYQQTPGQGLQFLFEYFSETQRNKGNFPGRFSGRQFSNSRSEMNVSTLELGDSALYLCASSQGTSGPYEQYFGPGTRLTVT.

The CDR3 DNA follows: TGTGCCAGCAGGTCAACTTTTGGGACAGGGTATGGCTACACCTTC. It encodes CASRSTFGTGYGYTF. This sequence joins TRBV9 and TRBJ1-2; 9 nucleotides match TRBD1. V lost 5 bases to trimming and J lost 5 bases; unmatched junction nucleotides: 10. Per germline, CDR1 SGDLS and CDR2 YYNGEE. The CDR3 sequence is 15 residues long.

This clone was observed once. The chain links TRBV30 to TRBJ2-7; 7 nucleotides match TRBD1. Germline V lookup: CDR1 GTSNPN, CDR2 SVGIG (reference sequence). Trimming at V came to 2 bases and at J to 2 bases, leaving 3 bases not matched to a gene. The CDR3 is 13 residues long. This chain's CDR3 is CAWSTGTAYEQYF. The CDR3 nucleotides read TGTGCCTGGAGTACCGGGACAGCCTACGAGCAGTACTTC.

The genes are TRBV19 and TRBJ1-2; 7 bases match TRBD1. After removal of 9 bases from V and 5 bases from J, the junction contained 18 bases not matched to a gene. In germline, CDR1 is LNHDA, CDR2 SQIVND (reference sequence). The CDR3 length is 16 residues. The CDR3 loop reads CARPINRQGVTYGYTF. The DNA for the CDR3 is TGTGCCAGGCCCATAAATCGTCAGGGGGTTACTTATGGCTACACCTTC. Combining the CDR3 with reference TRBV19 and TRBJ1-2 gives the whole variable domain DGGITQSPKYLFRKEGQNVTLSCEQNLNHDAMYWYRQDPGQGLRLIYYSQIVNDFQKGDIAEGYSVSREKKESFPLTVTSAQKNPTAFYLCARPINRQGVTYGYTFGSGTRLTVV.

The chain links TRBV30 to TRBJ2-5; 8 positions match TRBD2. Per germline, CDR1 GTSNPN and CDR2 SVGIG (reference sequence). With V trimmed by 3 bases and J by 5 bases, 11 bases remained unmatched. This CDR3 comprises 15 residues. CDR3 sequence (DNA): TGTGCCTGGAGCTTAAGCGGGAGTATTTCGGAGACCCAGTACTTC. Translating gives CAWSLSGSISETQYF.

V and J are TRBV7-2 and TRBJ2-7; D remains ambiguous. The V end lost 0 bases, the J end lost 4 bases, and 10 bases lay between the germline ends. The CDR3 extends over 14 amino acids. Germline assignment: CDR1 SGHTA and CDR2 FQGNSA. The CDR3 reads CASSLAASLYEQYF. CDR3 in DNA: TGTGCCAGCAGCTTAGCAGCGTCTTTGTACGAGCAGTACTTC. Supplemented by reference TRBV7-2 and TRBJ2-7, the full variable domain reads GAGVSQSPSNKVTEKGKDVELRCDPISGHTALYWYRQSLGQGLEFLIYFQGNSAPDKSGLPSDRFSAERTGGSVSTLTIQRTQQEDSAVYLCASSLAASLYEQYFGPGTRLTVT.

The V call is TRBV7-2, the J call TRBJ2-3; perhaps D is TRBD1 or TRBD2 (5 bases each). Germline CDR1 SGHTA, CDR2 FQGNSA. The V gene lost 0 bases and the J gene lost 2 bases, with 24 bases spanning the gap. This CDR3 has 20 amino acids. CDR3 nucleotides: TGTGCCAGCAGCTTAGCGTTCCGGGGCGAACTCGGGGTTGTCACAGATACGCAGTATTTT. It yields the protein CASSLAFRGELGVVTDTQYF.

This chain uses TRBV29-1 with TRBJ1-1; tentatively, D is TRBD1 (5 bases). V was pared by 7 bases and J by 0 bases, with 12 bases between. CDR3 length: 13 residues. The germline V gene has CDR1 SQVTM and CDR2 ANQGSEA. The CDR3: CSAAGTVNTEAFF. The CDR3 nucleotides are TGCAGCGCTGCCGGGACTGTGAACACTGAAGCTTTCTTT.

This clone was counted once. This CDR3 is CASSFDRGPYEQYF. In nucleotides, the CDR3 is TGTGCCAGCTCATTTGACAGGGGGCCGTACGAGCAGTACTTC. The chain recombines TRBV18 with TRBJ2-7; 10 bases are a match to TRBD1. This CDR3 has 14 residues. V dropped 5 bases and J dropped 4; count of bases not matched to a gene: 5. Per germline, CDR1 KGHSH and CDR2 LQKENI.

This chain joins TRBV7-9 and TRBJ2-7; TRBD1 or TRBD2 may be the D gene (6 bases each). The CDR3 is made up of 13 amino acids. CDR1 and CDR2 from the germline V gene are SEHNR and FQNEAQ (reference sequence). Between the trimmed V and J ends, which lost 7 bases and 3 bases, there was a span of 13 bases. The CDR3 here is CASTTGADYEQYF. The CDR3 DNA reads TGTGCCAGCACTACGGGGGCGGACTACGAGCAGTACTTC.

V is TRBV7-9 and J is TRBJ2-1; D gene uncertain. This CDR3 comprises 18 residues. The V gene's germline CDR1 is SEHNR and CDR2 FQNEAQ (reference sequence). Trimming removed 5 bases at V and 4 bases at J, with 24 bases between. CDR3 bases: TGTGCCAGCAGCCCTACCACTCGTGCCCCCAAGCATTACAATGAGCAGTTCTTC. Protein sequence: CASSPTTRAPKHYNEQFF. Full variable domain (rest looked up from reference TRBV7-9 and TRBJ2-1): DTGVSQNPRHKITKRGQNVTFRCDPISEHNRLYWYRQTLGQGPEFLTYFQNEAQLEKSRLLSDRFSAERPKGSFSTLEIQRTEQGDSAMYLCASSPTTRAPKHYNEQFFGPGTRLTVL.

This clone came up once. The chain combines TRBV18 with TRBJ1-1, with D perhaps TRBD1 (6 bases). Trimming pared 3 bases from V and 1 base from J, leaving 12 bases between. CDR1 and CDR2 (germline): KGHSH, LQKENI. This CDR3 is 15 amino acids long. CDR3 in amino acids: CASSPSGHENTEAFF. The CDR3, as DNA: TGTGCCAGCTCACCCTCGGGACACGAGAACACTGAAGCTTTCTTT.

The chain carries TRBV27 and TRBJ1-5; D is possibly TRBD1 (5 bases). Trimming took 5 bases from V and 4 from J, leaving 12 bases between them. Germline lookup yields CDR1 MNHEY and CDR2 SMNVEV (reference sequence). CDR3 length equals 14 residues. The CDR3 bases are TGTGCCAGCAGTGGCCGGGACGGTAATCAGCCCCAGCATTTT. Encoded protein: CASSGRDGNQPQHF.